This T cell receptor (beta chain) was sequenced for a study of molecular identifiers for immune sequencing clone quantification. Regarding the study as a whole: In naive cells, under 1% of molecules belonged to clones above 20 RNA copies, against over 97% in effector cells.

With respect to this clonotype: Its antigen remains unidentified. A much larger clone differs by one base, so this may be a read error.

TCRdb independently ran MiXCR on the PCR reads; one entry per CDR3 protein. The table shows more than 85,000 distinct CDR3 sequences, with around 37% occurring only once. The sample was naive CD8+ T cells from blood, with Jurkat cell RNA spiked in. Stated subset: FACS-sorted CD8+CD4-CCR7+CD45RA+ naive T cells. The clonotype was recovered from a human donor in good health. Some libraries in this study had Jurkat cell RNA spiked in.

CDR3 nucleotide sequence: TGCAGTGCAGAACAGGGAGACGGGCAGTACTTC. Translating it yields CSAEQGDGQYF. The chain has TRBV20-1 and TRBJ2-7, with D perhaps TRBD1 (6 bases). The V end lost 6 bases, the J end lost 9 bases, and 15 bases lay between the germline ends. Germline-derived CDR1 and CDR2 are DFQATT and SNEGSKA (reference sequence). The CDR3 contains 11 residues.